The 27 T cell receptor beta chains reported below all come from one sample, sequenced in a study of blood T cell repertoires in COVID-19. Data came from immunoSEQ multiplex PCR; TCRdb stores just in-frame clones and leaves some out. The sample yields roughly 200,000 clones, around 90% seen once. Sequencing used PBMCs or T cells enriched from blood (not recorded which). The receptors were gathered from a young man who had recovered from COVID-19.

This clone was observed a single time. The V call is TRBV14, the J call TRBJ2-7, with no clear D. Trimming stripped 0 bases from V and 7 bases from J, with 10 bases between. The CDR3 runs to 13 residues. CDR1 is SGHDN, CDR2 FVKESK, per germline. In DNA form, the CDR3 reads TGTGCCAGCAGCCAAGATGAACGCAGGGAGCAGTACTTC. Its translation: CASSQDERREQYF. The entire variable domain, with the rest obtained from reference TRBV14 and TRBJ2-7, is as follows: EAGVTQFPSHSVIEKGQTVTLRCDPISGHDNLYWYRRVMGKEIKFLLHFVKESKQDESGMPNNRFLAERTGGTYSTLKVQPAELEDSGVYFCASSQDERREQYFGPGTRLTVT.

This chain connects TRBV12-1 to TRBJ1-2; the D call TRBD1 from the table was never checked on the DNA. TRBV12-1 is shown as a pseudogene. This CDR3 is built from 17 residues. The CDR3 is CASSFGGAQKGDYGYTF. CDR3 nucleotides: TGTGCCAGCAGCTTTGGGGGCGCACAAAAGGGGGATTATGGCTACACCTTC.

The chain carries TRBV4-1 and TRBJ1-5; 7 bases are a match to TRBD1. CDR1 and CDR2 (germline): MGHRA, YSYEKL. This CDR3 spans 13 amino acids. The trim removed 3 bases at V and 4 bases at J, leaving 0 bases unmatched. This CDR3 is CASSQGQNQPQHF. In nucleotides, the CDR3 is TGCGCCAGCAGCCAGGGACAGAATCAGCCCCAGCATTTT.

The chain is built from TRBV19 and TRBJ2-1; no clear D. This CDR3 contains 12 residues. V shed 5 bases and J shed 4 bases, with 6 bases lying between them. CDR1 is LNHDA, CDR2 SQIVND, per germline (reference sequence). The CDR3 coding sequence is TGTGCCAGTAGTGCAGGATACAATGAGCAGTTCTTC. Protein: CASSAGYNEQFF. The complete variable domain, with remaining parts taken from reference TRBV19 and TRBJ2-1, reads DGGITQSPKYLFRKEGQNVTLSCEQNLNHDAMYWYRQDPGQGLRLIYYSQIVNDFQKGDIAEGYSVSREKKESFPLTVTSAQKNPTAFYLCASSAGYNEQFFGPGTRLTVL.

The chain employs TRBV3-1 (or the pseudogene TRBV3-2) and TRBJ2-7, with a tentative D call TRBD2 (6 bases). CDR3 length: 14 amino acids. Germline values: CDR1 LGHDT, CDR2 YNNKEL (reference sequence). V lost 0 bases, J lost 5 bases, and 11 bases lay in between. In DNA form, the CDR3 reads TGTGCCAGCAGCCAAGATGGGGGGACGGACGAGCAGTACTTC. This translates into CASSQDGGTDEQYF.

Turning to this clone: Distinct nucleotide sequences in the sample also encode this CDR3. V is TRBV19 and J is TRBJ2-2; 8 bases fit TRBD2. V was pared by 3 bases and J by 4 bases, with 7 bases of the junction left unmatched. The germline V gene encodes CDR1 LNHDA and CDR2 SQIVND (reference sequence). The CDR3 has 16 residues. The CDR3 DNA sequence: TGTGCCAGTAGTATTCCGGGCGGGGGGCCCACCGGGGAGCTGTTTTTT. It is translated as CASSIPGGGPTGELFF.

The chain combines TRBV21-1 with TRBJ2-2; the table's TRBD2 call for D was not verified on the DNA. TRBV21-1 is noted as a pseudogene. This CDR3 comprises 14 residues. The CDR3 protein is CASIRRVTTGELFF. The CDR3 nucleotides read TGTGCCAGCATAAGGAGGGTGACTACCGGGGAGCTGTTTTTT.

This rearrangement joins TRBV30 to TRBJ2-1; maybe TRBD2 (6 bases). The CDR3 runs to 14 residues. The germline V and J ends were trimmed by 5 bases and 9 bases, with 20 bases remaining between them. Germline assignment: CDR1 GTSNPN and CDR2 SVGIG (reference sequence). CDR3 sequence (DNA): TGTGCCTGGGTGGTCGGGACTGCCTATACTGAGCAGTTCTTC. This sequence encodes CAWVVGTAYTEQFF.

The chain couples TRBV5-4 to TRBJ2-7; D perhaps matches TRBD1 (5 bases). The germline V and J ends were trimmed by 4 bases and 0 bases, with 14 bases remaining between them. The germline gives CDR1 SGHNT, CDR2 YYREEE (reference sequence). The CDR3 contains 15 residues. CDR3 protein: CASSATGSISYEQYF. The DNA of the CDR3 is TGTGCCAGCAGCGCAACAGGTAGCATCTCCTACGAGCAGTACTTC.

The rearrangement joins TRBV11-2 to TRBJ2-7, with TRBD1 identical over 12 bases. Trimming took 2 bases from V and 3 from J; bases not matched to a gene: 5. This CDR3 spans 16 amino acids. Germline V gives CDR1 SGHAT, CDR2 FQNNGV. The CDR3 region is CASSLSRDRGLYEQYF. The DNA of the CDR3 is TGTGCCAGCAGCTTAAGCCGGGACAGGGGGCTCTACGAGCAGTACTTC.

This chain joins TRBV7-8 and TRBJ2-3; TRBD2 is a possible D gene (5 bases). The V and J ends lost 2 bases and 0 bases respectively, with 21 bases between them. Germline V lookup: CDR1 SGHVS, CDR2 FQNEAQ. The CDR3 consists of 19 residues. CDR3 loop: CASSLPGSHDLLSTDTQYF. DNA of the CDR3: TGTGCCAGCAGCTTACCGGGGAGTCACGACCTACTTAGCACAGATACGCAGTATTTT.

The rearrangement uses TRBV3-1 (or the pseudogene TRBV3-2) and TRBJ2-3; a possible D gene is TRBD2 (6 bases). The germline V and J ends were trimmed by 0 bases and 0 bases, with 13 bases remaining between them. Looked up from germline, CDR1 is LGHDT and CDR2 is YNNKEL (reference sequence). The CDR3 length is 17 residues. The CDR3, as DNA: TGTGCCAGCAGCCAAGATCCGGGCGGGGAAAGCACAGATACGCAGTATTTT. Translating gives CASSQDPGGESTDTQYF.

This sequence joins TRBV10-1 and TRBJ2-2, with D possibly being TRBD2 (5 bases). The CDR3 spans 13 residues. Trimming took off 8 bases at V and 5 bases at J, with 12 bases between the two ends. The V gene's germline CDR1 is WNHNN and CDR2 SYGVQD (reference sequence). The DNA of the CDR3 is TGCGCCAGCGGCCAGAGGAGGACCGGGGAGCTGTTTTTT. It codes for CASGQRRTGELFF.

This clone is a singleton in its sample. This chain connects TRBV7-9 to TRBJ2-7; D unclear. Germline V gives CDR1 SEHNR, CDR2 FQNEAQ (reference sequence). CDR3 length equals 12 residues. Trimming left V 4 bases short and J 3 bases short, with 7 bases between. CDR3 coding DNA: TGTGCCAGCAGCTACGCGAGCTACGAGCAGTACTTC. Translation: CASSYASYEQYF.

This chain links TRBV2 with TRBJ2-3, with 7 bases identical to TRBD1. The V gene's germline CDR1 is SNHLY and CDR2 FYNNEI. V lost 6 bases and J lost 5; bases outside the gene matches: 8. The CDR3 consists of 14 residues. DNA of the CDR3: TGTGCCAGCAGAGGGGGCGCGGAGAAAGATACGCAGTATTTT. Its protein product is CASRGGAEKDTQYF.

CDR3 in DNA: TGTGCCAGCAGCCCTAGTAGCGGGAAAAATGAGCAGTTCTTC. The encoded protein is CASSPSSGKNEQFF. The V call is TRBV7-2, the J call TRBJ2-1, with 8 bases that match TRBD2. V gave up 5 bases and J gave up 7 bases; unmatched junction bases: 7. Germline lookup yields CDR1 SGHTA and CDR2 FQGNSA. CDR3 length equals 14 residues. Full variable domain (missing parts from reference TRBV7-2 and TRBJ2-1): GAGVSQSPSNKVTEKGKDVELRCDPISGHTALYWYRQSLGQGLEFLIYFQGNSAPDKSGLPSDRFSAERTGGSVSTLTIQRTQQEDSAVYLCASSPSSGKNEQFFGPGTRLTVL.

V is TRBV5-1 and J is TRBJ1-4; 9 bases line up with TRBD1. The CDR3 is made up of 15 amino acids. V dropped 4 bases and J dropped 7; count of bases not matched to a gene: 8. CDR1 and CDR2 (germline): SGHRS, YFSETQ. For the CDR3, the DNA is TGCGCCAGCAGCACAGGACAGGGGATGGGTGAAAAACTGTTTTTT. This codes for CASSTGQGMGEKLFF.

This clone was detected once. V and J are TRBV5-5 and TRBJ2-5; no clear D gene. The germline gives CDR1 SGHKS, CDR2 YYEKEE (reference sequence). Trimming removed 4 bases at V and 12 bases at J, with 19 bases between. The CDR3 is 13 amino acids. CDR3 sequence reads: CASSPDTHRWKYF. The CDR3 coding sequence is TGTGCCAGCAGCCCAGACACCCACCGTTGGAAGTACTTC.

This rearrangement joins TRBV11-2 to TRBJ2-2, with 9 bases identical to TRBD1. V lost 0 bases and J lost 4; bases outside the gene matches: 6. Germline V gene lookup returns CDR1 SGHAT and CDR2 FQNNGV. The CDR3 contains 17 residues. CDR3 sequence (DNA): TGTGCCAGCAGCTTAGAGAGGACAGGGGAGAGCACCGGGGAGCTGTTTTTT. Protein sequence: CASSLERTGESTGELFF.

V and J are TRBV25-1 and TRBJ2-1; 7 nucleotides align to TRBD1. CDR1 MGHDK and CDR2 SYGVNS come from the germline V gene. The trim removed 7 bases at V and 6 bases at J, leaving 9 bases unmatched. The length of the CDR3 is 14 residues. In DNA form, the CDR3 reads TGTGCCAGCACCCCATGGGACAGTATCAATGAGCAGTTCTTC. This gives the protein CASTPWDSINEQFF.

This chain uses TRBV10-2 with TRBJ2-5; perhaps TRBD1 as D (6 bases). The germline V gene has CDR1 WSHSY and CDR2 SAAADI. This CDR3 region has 15 residues. The V end was cut by 7 bases, the J end by 4 bases, with 19 bases between. The chain's CDR3 is CASKDSALGIETQYF. The CDR3 DNA reads as TGCGCCAGCAAGGACAGTGCCTTAGGTATAGAGACCCAGTACTTC.

The V and J genes are TRBV25-1 and TRBJ2-7, with D maybe TRBD1 (5 bases). Trimming took off 2 bases at V and 2 bases at J, with 19 bases between the two ends. The V gene's germline CDR1 is MGHDK and CDR2 SYGVNS. The CDR3 consists of 17 residues. The CDR3 loop reads CASSEAARVGATYEQYF. DNA of the CDR3: TGTGCCAGCAGTGAAGCGGCTCGGGTAGGGGCGACCTACGAGCAGTACTTC.

This chain uses TRBV7-2 with TRBJ1-3; weak D call: TRBD1 (5 bases). The germline CDR1 and CDR2 sequences are SGHTA and FQGNSA. This CDR3 is built from 15 residues. Trimming stripped 4 bases from V and 1 base from J, with 11 bases between. For the CDR3, the DNA is TGTGCCAGCAGCTACACCGGGGGTTCTGGAAACACCATATATTTT. The encoded protein is CASSYTGGSGNTIYF. Variable domain in full (rest from reference TRBV7-2 and TRBJ1-3): GAGVSQSPSNKVTEKGKDVELRCDPISGHTALYWYRQSLGQGLEFLIYFQGNSAPDKSGLPSDRFSAERTGGSVSTLTIQRTQQEDSAVYLCASSYTGGSGNTIYFGEGSWLTVV.

The V and J genes are TRBV5-6 and TRBJ1-1; D possibly corresponds to TRBD1 (5 bases). Germline V gene lookup returns CDR1 SGHDT and CDR2 YYEEEE. This CDR3 comprises 16 residues. Trimming removed 0 bases at V and 4 bases at J, with 16 bases between. The DNA of the CDR3 is TGTGCCAGCAGCTTGGTCGGCGGGGCTTTAATCACTGAAGCTTTCTTT. This codes for CASSLVGGALITEAFF.

The chain uses TRBV11-2 and TRBJ1-1; weak D call: TRBD1 (5 bases). V lost 1 base and J 5 bases, leaving 20 bases between the germline ends. There are 17 residues in the CDR3. The germline V gene has CDR1 SGHAT and CDR2 FQNNGV. CDR3 bases: TGTGCCAGCAGCTTAGGGGGCCGGGGGGGAATGGAAACTGAAGCTTTCTTT. Its protein is CASSLGGRGGMETEAFF.

The chain combines TRBV9 with TRBJ2-7; D possibly corresponds to TRBD1 (7 bases). Trimming took off 1 base at V and 4 bases at J, with 9 bases between the two ends. Germline assignment: CDR1 SGDLS and CDR2 YYNGEE. This CDR3 contains 13 residues. As DNA, the CDR3 is TGTGCCAGCAGCGTATCAGGGGGGTACGAGCAGTACTTC. Amino acid sequence: CASSVSGGYEQYF.

The chain links TRBV11-2 to TRBJ2-2; a weak D match, TRBD1 (5 bases). This CDR3 is 13 amino acids long. Germline values: CDR1 SGHAT, CDR2 FQNNGV. Trimming cost V 4 bases and J 5 bases, with 8 bases left between them. DNA for the CDR3: TGTGCCAGCAGCTCAGGGAAGACCGGGGAGCTGTTTTTT. It encodes CASSSGKTGELFF.